This T cell receptor (beta chain) appears in the sequencing data of a study of cytomegalovirus exposure and HLA in healthy donors. Study summary: Membership in the Caucasian-associated ancestry cluster was found for around 81% of nearly 400 genotyped donors.

The study ran its PCR with 60 Vbeta and 13 Jbeta primers. Sequenced by immunoSEQ multiplex PCR; TCRdb stores in-frame clones only, minus some. The profile covers almost 200,000 clones, with roughly 80% appearing a single time and nearly 0.4% taken by the ten largest. Points from the study as a whole: Productive rates of about 87% or about 30% were seen for most TCR beta V segments in an earlier analysis. In a later analysis, TCR association rates varied by HLA locus: DRB1 most, HLA-C fewest.

Whereas donors were nominally healthy upon sampling, unrecorded immune exposures were probable. About this clone itself: The antigen remains undetermined.

This CDR3 region has 14 residues. The V segment lost 4 bases and the J segment 5 bases; nucleotides outside the gene matches: 7. CDR1 is SGHDT, CDR2 YYEEEE, per germline. The clonotype was recovered from a male donor in good health and CMV-seropositive. This chain connects TRBV5-6 to TRBJ2-3; 7 nucleotides line up with TRBD2. The sequencing sample was made of PBMCs. CDR3 bases: TGTGCCAGCAGCCAAAGCGGGGCCAAAGATACGCAGTATTTT. It codes for CASSQSGAKDTQYF. The full variable domain, its missing parts supplied by reference TRBV5-6 and TRBJ2-3, is DAGVTQSPTHLIKTRGQQVTLRCSPKSGHDTVSWYQQALGQGPQFIFQYYEEEERQRGNFPDRFSGHQFPNYSSELNVNALLLGDSALYLCASSQSGAKDTQYFGPGTRLTVL.